This T cell receptor beta chain was identified in a study of blood T cell repertoires in COVID-19. Germline V gene lookup returns CDR1 LGHDT and CDR2 YNNKEL (reference sequence). The CDR3 length is 15 residues. V was pared by 1 base and J by 1 base, with 1 base of the junction left unmatched. Profiling relied on immunoSEQ multiplex PCR, and the TCRdb table lists in-frame clones only, not all of them. This repertoire shows about 69,000 clones, around 80% found once; its top ten account for about 14%. The Seattle patients, enrolled during active infection, were followed longitudinally. Sequencing was done on a sample of peripheral blood. The sequence came from a man between 50 and 59 years old with COVID-19, enrolled during active disease. The chain has TRBV3-1 (or the pseudogene TRBV3-2) and TRBJ1-2; TRBD1 aligns across 9 bases. DNA for the CDR3: TGTGCCAGCAGCCAAGGGACAGGGGATAACTATGGCTACACCTTC. Translating gives CASSQGTGDNYGYTF.